This T cell receptor (beta chain) emerged from a study of regulatory T cells in long-lasting Graves disease. Library construction for TCR beta used iRepertoire HTBI primers and Arm-PCR of CDR3 regions. Original processing notes: Across all samples, about 62 TRBV segments and 15 or so TRBJ segments were identified. TCRdb recomputed calls from the multiplex PCR reads with MiXCR, one row per CDR3 protein. The V and J calls come from TCRdb's annotation, not from the publication. Seen here are about 440,000 distinct CDR3 sequences, over 15% observed once, and the top ten hold about 23%. Looked up from germline, CDR1 is SGHNT and CDR2 is YENEEA. After removal of 3 bases from V and 11 bases from J, the junction contained 5 bases not matched to a gene. This CDR3 region has 12 residues. The time point here: newly diagnosed GD, antithyroid drugs for less than 3 months. Construction of the TCR library relied on RNA isolated from PBMCs.

This clonotype was counted at least ten times. The same sample was also studied in work on T cells in Graves' hyperthyroidism and ophthalmopathy. From that study: Carried out on the TCR CDR3, a first-round RT-PCR used the HTBI primer set.

The rearrangement joins TRBV11-3 to TRBJ1-1, with TRBD1 identical over 8 bases. This receptor was obtained from a woman between 18 and 30 years old with Graves disease. Source: peripheral blood mononuclear cells (PBMCs), taken at new diagnosis, from a patient treated with antithyroid drugs. CDR3 DNA: TGTGCCAGCAGCTTTTCGACAGGGGAGGCTTTCTTT. Translated: CASSFSTGEAFF.